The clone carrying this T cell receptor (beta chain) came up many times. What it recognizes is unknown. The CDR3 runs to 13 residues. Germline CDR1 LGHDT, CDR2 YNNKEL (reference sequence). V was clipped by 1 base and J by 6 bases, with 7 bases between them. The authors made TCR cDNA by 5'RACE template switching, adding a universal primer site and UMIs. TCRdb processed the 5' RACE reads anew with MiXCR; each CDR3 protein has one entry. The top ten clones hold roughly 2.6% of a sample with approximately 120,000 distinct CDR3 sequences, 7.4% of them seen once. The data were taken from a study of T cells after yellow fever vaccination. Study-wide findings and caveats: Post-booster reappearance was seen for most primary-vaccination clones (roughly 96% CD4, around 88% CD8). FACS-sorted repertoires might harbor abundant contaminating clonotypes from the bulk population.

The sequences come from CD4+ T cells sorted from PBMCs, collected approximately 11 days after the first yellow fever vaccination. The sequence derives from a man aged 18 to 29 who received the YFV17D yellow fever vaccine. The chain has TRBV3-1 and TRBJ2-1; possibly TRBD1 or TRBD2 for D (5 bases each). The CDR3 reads CASSQGDLNEQFF. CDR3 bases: TGTGCCAGCAGCCAAGGGGACCTCAATGAGCAGTTCTTC.